This T cell receptor (beta chain) was retrieved from a study of blood T cells in healthy people across ages. The study's findings and limits: A roughly linear fall in TCR beta diversity per million T cells was seen with increasing age. Naive CD4+ cell counts and diversity both ran higher in long-lived than in aged donors.

Primers used in a second PCR of about 6 to 12 cycles were a sample-barcoded 5' primer and a J-beta primer mix. One entry per CDR3 protein, called by TCRdb with MiXCR from the 5' RACE reads. The sample contains 800,000 to 950,000 distinct CDR3 sequences, approximately 49% of which appear only once. Samples each had at least 5.5 micrograms of total RNA extracted. This clonotype was recorded only once. Its specificity is unknown. Sequencing used blood. The receptor's source is a man between 25 and 39 years old in good health.

This CDR3 is CASSYDRQYEQYF. CDR3 sequence (DNA): TGTGCCAGCAGTTACGACAGACAGTACGAGCAGTACTTC. This rearrangement joins TRBV6-5 to TRBJ2-5; tentatively, D is TRBD1 (5 bases). Gene TRBJ2-7 matches the end of the DNA better, so the J call may be wrong. Germline loops: CDR1 MNHEY, CDR2 SVGAGI. The CDR3 extends over 13 amino acids.